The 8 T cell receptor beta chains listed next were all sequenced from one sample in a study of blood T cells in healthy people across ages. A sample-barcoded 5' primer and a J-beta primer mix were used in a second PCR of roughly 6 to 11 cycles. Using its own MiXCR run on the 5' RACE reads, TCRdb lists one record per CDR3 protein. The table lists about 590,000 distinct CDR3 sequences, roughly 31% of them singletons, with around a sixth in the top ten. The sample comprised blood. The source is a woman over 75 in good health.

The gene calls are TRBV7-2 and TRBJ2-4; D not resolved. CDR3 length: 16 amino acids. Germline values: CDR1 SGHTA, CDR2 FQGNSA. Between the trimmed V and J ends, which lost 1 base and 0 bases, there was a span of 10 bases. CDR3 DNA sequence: TGTGCCAGCAGCTTAGTCCCGAATATAGCCAAAAACATTCAGTACTTC. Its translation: CASSLVPNIAKNIQYF.

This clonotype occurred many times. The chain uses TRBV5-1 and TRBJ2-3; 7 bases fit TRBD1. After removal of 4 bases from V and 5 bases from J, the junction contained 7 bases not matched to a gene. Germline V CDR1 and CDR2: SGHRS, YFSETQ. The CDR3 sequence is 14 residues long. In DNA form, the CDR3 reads TGCGCCAGCAGCCCCGACAGGGCTGGAGATACGCAGTATTTT. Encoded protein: CASSPDRAGDTQYF.

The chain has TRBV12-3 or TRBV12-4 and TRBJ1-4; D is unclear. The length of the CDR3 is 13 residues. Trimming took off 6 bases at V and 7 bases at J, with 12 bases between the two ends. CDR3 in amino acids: CASRPTIGEKLFF. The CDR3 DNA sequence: TGTGCCAGCAGGCCAACCATTGGTGAAAAACTGTTTTTT.

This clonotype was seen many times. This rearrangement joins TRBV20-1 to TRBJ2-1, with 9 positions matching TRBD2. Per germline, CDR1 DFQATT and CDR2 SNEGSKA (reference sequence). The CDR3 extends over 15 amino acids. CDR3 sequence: CMIRVAGDLGNEQFF. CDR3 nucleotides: TGCATGATCCGAGTAGCGGGGGACCTCGGCAATGAGCAGTTCTTC.

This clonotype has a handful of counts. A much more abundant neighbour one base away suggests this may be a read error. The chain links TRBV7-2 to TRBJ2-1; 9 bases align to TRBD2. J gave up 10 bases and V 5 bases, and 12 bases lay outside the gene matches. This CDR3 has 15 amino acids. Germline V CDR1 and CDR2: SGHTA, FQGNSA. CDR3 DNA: TGTGCCAGCAGCGAAGAGGCGGGGGGGCGGAGAGAGCAGTTCTTC. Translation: CASSEEAGGRREQFF.

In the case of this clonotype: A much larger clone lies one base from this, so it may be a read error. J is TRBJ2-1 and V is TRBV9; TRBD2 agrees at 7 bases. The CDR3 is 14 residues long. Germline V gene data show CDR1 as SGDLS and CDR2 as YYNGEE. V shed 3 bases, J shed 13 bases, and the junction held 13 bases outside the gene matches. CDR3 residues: CASSAAILAETQFF. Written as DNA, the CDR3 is TGTGCCAGCAGCGCGGCCATTCTAGCGGAGACCCAGTTCTTC.

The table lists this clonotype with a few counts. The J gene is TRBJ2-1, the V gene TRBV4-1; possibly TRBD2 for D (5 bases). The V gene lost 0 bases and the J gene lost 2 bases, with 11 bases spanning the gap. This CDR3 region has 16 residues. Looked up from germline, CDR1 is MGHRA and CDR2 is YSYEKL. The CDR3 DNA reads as TGCGCCAGCAGCCAAGATCAGGACTCCCCCTACAATGAGCAGTTCTTC. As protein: CASSQDQDSPYNEQFF.

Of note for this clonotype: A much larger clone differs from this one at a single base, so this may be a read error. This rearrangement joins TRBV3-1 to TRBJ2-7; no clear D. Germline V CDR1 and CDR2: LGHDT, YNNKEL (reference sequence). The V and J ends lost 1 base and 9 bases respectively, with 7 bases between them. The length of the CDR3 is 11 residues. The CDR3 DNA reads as TGTGCCAGCAGCCAAGGGATGAGGCAGTACTTC. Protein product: CASSQGMRQYF.